This TCR beta chain was identified in a study of blood T cell repertoires in COVID-19. Overall study context: The samples span acute and convalescent COVID-19 from the United States, Italy and Spain. T cells, B-cell-depleted T cells, or PBMCs supplied cDNA or gDNA.

In the source study's methods: Estimated nucleated cell counts came from reference gene primer amplification. Data came from immunoSEQ multiplex PCR; TCRdb stores just in-frame clones and leaves some out. V, J and clone size reflect that table, while D and trimming were determined from the DNA. The sample holds 150,000 or so clones, around 85% seen once. V lost 6 bases, J lost 8 bases, and 7 bases stayed unmatched. CDR1 SNHLY and CDR2 FYNNEI come from the germline V gene. The CDR3 has 15 amino acids. V is TRBV2 and J is TRBJ2-3; 14 bases are shared with TRBD2. Sequenced: peripheral blood. The TCR was taken from a human donor with acute or convalescent COVID-19. The donor label of this sample is uncertain. CDR3 amino acids: CASSPGLAGGVTQYF. In DNA, the CDR3 is TGTGCCAGCAGCCCAGGACTAGCGGGGGGAGTTACGCAGTATTTT.